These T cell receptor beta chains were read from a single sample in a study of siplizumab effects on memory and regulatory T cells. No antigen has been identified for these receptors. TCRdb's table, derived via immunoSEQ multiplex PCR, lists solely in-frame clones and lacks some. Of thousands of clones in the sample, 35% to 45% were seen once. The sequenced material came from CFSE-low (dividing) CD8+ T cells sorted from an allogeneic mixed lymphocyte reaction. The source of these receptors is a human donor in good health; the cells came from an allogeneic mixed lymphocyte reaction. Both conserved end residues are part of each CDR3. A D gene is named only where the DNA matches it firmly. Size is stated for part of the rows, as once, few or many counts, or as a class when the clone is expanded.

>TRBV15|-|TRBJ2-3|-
TGTGCCACCAGCAGAGAGCGGTTACTAGCTGCAGATACGCAGTATTTT
CATSRERLLAADTQYF
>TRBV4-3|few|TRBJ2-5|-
TGCGCCAGCAGCCAATCTCGGGCCACGGGAGAGACCCAGTACTTC
CASSQSRATGETQYF
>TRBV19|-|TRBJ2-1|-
TGTGCCAGTAGTATTCTACAGAATAGCTACAATGAGCAGTTCTTC
CASSILQNSYNEQFF
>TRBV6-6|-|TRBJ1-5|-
TGTGCCAGCAGTTACTCTTATGGCGATCAGCCCCAGCATTTT
CASSYSYGDQPQHF
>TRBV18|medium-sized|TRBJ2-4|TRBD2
TGTGCCAGCTCAACGACTAGCGGGAGGGGAGACATTCAGTACTTC
CASSTTSGRGDIQYF
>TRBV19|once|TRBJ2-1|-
TGTGCCAGTACCACTAGCTGGAATGTCTACAATGAGCAGTTCTTC
CASTTSWNVYNEQFF
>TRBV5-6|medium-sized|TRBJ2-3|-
TGTGCCAGCAGATTCACAGGGGGAGGGGTCACAGATACGCAGTATTTT
CASRFTGGGVTDTQYF
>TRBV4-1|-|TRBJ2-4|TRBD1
TGCGCCAGCAGCTTTACGGCACAGGGGGCTGGCATTCAGTACTTC
CASSFTAQGAGIQYF
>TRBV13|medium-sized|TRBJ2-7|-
TGTGCCAGCAGCTTAGCGGAGGGTGCGTACGAGCAGTACTTC
CASSLAEGAYEQYF
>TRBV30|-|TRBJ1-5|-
TGTGCCTGGAGTGAGCGGCAGGGAAATCAGCCCCAGCATTTT
CAWSERQGNQPQHF
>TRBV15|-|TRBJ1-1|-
TGTGCCACCAGCTCCGGGGGGTGGACTGAAGCTTTCTTT
CATSSGGWTEAFF
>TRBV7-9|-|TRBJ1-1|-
TGTGCCAGCAGCTATTTAGACAGGAACACTGAAGCTTTCTTT
CASSYLDRNTEAFF
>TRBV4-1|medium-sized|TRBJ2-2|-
TGCGCCAGCAGCCAATCCCCACCTTCGAACACCGGGGAGCTGTTTTTT
CASSQSPPSNTGELFF
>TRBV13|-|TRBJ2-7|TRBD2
TGTGCCAGCTGCTCGGGAGGCTGCTACGAGCAGTACTTC
CASCSGGCYEQYF